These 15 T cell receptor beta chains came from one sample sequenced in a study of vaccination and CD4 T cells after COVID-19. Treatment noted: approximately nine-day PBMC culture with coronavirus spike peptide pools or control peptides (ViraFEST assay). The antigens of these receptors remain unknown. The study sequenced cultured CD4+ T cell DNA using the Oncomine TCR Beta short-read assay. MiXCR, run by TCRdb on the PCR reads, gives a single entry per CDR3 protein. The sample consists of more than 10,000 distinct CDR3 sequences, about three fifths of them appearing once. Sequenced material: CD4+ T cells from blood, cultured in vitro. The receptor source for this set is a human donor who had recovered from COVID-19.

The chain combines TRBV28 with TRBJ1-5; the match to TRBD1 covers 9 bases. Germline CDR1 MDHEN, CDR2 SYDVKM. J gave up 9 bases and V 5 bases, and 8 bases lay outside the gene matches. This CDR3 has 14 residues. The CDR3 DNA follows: TGTGCCAGCAGTACCGGGACAGGGAGTAGGCCCCAGCATTTT. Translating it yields CASSTGTGSRPQHF.

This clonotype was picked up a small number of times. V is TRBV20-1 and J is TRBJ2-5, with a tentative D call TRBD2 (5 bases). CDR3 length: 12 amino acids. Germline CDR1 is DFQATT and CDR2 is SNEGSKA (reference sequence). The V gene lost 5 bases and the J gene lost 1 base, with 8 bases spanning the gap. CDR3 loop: CSAPGFQETQYF. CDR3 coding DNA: TGCAGTGCTCCGGGGTTCCAAGAGACCCAGTACTTC.

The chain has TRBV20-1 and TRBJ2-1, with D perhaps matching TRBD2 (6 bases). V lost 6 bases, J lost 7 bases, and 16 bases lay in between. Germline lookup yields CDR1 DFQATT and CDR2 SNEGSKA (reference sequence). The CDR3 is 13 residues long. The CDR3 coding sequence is TGCAGTGCAGCCGGGACTTTAGGTAATGAGCAGTTCTTC. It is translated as CSAAGTLGNEQFF.

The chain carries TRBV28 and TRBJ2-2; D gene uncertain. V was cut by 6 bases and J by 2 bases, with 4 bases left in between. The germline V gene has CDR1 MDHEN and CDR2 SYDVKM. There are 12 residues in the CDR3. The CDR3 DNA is TGTGCCAGCAGGTCCAACACCGGGGAGCTGTTTTTT. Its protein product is CASRSNTGELFF.

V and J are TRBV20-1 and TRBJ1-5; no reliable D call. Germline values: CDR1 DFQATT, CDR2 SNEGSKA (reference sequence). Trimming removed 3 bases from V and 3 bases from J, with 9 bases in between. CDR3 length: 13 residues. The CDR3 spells CSASRNNNQPQHF. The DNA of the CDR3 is TGCAGTGCTAGCCGGAACAACAATCAGCCCCAGCATTTT.

Here the CDR3 reads CSVEPTQGGQETQYF. The CDR3 DNA follows: TGCAGCGTTGAACCAACACAGGGTGGGCAAGAGACCCAGTACTTC. The genes are TRBV29-1 and TRBJ2-5; possibly TRBD1 for D (6 bases). Trimming took off 2 bases at V and 2 bases at J, with 15 bases between the two ends. CDR3 size: 15 residues. Germline CDR1 is SQVTM and CDR2 is ANQGSEA.

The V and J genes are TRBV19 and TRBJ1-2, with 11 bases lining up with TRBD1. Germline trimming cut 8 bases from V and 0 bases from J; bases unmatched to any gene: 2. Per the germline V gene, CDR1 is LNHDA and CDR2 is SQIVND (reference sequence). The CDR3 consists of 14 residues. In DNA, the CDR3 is TGTGCCAGTGGGGGACAGGGGGCTAACTATGGCTACACCTTC. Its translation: CASGGQGANYGYTF.

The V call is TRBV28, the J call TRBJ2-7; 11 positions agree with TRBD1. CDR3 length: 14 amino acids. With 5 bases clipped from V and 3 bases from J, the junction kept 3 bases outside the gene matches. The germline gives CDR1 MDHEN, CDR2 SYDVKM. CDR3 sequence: CASSRTGGIYEQYF. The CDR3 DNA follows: TGTGCCAGCAGTCGGACAGGGGGCATCTACGAGCAGTACTTC.

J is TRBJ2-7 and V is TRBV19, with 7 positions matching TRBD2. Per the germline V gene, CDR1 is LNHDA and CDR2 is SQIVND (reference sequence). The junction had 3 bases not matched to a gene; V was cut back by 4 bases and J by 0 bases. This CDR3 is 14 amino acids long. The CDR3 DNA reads TGTGCCAGTAGTAGCGGGAGCACCTCCTACGAGCAGTACTTC. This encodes CASSSGSTSYEQYF.

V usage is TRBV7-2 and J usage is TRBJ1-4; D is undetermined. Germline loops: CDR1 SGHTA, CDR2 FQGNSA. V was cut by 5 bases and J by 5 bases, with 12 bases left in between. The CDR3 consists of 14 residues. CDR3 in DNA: TGTGCCAGCAGCGATTGGTCATCCAATGAAAAACTGTTTTTT. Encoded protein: CASSDWSSNEKLFF.

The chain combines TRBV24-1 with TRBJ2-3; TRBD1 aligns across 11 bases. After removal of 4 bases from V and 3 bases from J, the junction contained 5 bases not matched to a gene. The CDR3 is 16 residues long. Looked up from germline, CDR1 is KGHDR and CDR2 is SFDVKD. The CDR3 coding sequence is TGTGCCACCAGTGACCCGGGACAGGGGGGAACAGATACGCAGTATTTT. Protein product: CATSDPGQGGTDTQYF.

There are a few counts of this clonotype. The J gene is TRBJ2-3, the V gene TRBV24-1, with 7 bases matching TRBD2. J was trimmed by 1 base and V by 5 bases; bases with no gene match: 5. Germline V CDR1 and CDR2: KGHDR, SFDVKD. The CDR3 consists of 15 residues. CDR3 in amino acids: CATSAVREGTDTQYF. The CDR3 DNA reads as TGTGCCACCAGTGCGGTTCGGGAGGGCACAGATACGCAGTATTTT.

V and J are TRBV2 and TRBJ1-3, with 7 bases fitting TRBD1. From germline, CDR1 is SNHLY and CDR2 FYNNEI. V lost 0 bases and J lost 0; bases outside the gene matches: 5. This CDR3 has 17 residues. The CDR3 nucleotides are TGTGCCAGCAGTGAAGCCGAACGGACAGGCTCTGGAAACACCATATATTTT. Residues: CASSEAERTGSGNTIYF.

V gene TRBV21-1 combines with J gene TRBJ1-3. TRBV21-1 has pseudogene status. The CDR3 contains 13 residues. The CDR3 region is CASSKGSGNTIYF. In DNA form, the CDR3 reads TGTGCCAGCAGCAAAGGGTCTGGAAACACCATATATTTT.

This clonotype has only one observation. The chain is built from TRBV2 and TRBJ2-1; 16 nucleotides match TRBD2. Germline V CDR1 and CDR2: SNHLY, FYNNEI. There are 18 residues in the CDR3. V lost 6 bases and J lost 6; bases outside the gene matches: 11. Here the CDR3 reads CASRPGLAGGRYGNEQFF. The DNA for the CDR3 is TGTGCCAGCAGACCGGGACTAGCGGGAGGGAGGTATGGCAATGAGCAGTTCTTC.